The clone carrying this T cell receptor (beta chain) was seen more than once but under ten times. The data were obtained in a study of early T cells in non-severe SARS-CoV-2 infection. Study at large: Alpha and beta chains were unpaired, from unsorted whole-blood bulk RNA.

CDR1 is SGHVS, CDR2 FQNEAQ, per germline. V was trimmed by 5 bases and J by 0 bases, leaving 10 bases between them. The CDR3 has 14 residues. TCRdb passed the 5' RACE reads through MiXCR, listing each CDR3 protein once. This table has tens of thousands of distinct CDR3 sequences, about 5% appearing once. The TCR comes from an adult who was a healthcare worker with PCR-confirmed SARS-CoV-2 infection or an uninfected control (not recorded which). Input material: whole blood. The rearrangement links TRBV7-8 to TRBJ1-1, with D tentatively TRBD1 (5 bases). The CDR3 bases are TGTGCCAGCAGCAAAGACAGACTGAACACTGAAGCTTTCTTT. This encodes CASSKDRLNTEAFF.